This TCR beta chain was captured in a study of lymphopenia after photon versus proton radiotherapy (dated by TCRdb to the late 2010s). Study-wide context: In patients with gastrointestinal tumors who developed high-grade lymphopenia, the study compared the immunological effects of photon radiation therapy with those of proton radiation therapy. The roughly 18 patients in the cohort had gastrointestinal tumors, were treated with either photon or proton therapy, and subsequently developed lymphopenia. The study was designed to characterize how the impact on the immune system differs between the two radiation modalities.

Here is what the overall study found, with its caveats: Relative stability during treatment was observed in proton-treated patients, whereas loss of naive T cells and TCR diversity and gain of effector/memory populations were observed in photon-treated patients. The authors looked at the survival association only in patients who died, and they framed better survival with proton therapy as a possibility rather than a demonstrated result. Among patients across the cohort who died, overall survival time showed an inverse correlation with a larger post-nadir drop in TCR diversity. After the lymphocyte count nadir, repertoires from photon-treated patients showed oligoclonal expansion, particularly of CD8+ Temra cells, and this expansion drove the decline in diversity.

A note on this clone: Its cognate antigen has yet to be identified. Base qualities are not at hand, and no much larger clone is one base apart.

Library preparation employed the immunoSEQ multiplex PCR assay. Deep sequencing of rearranged TCR beta loci, alongside multiparametric flow cytometry, was used to profile T cell repertoires. Entries here come from immuneACCESS through TCRdb and include only in-frame sequences with V and J called. Some clones fail to appear in such tables; in the studies checked, an unresolved V gene covers under half of the shortfall, and the cause of the remainder is unknown. The sample contains roughly 30,000 clones, roughly 90% of them found a single time. Of the sample, approximately 6.5% is held by the ten largest clones. From the cysteine through the phenylalanine, the CDR3 covers 15 amino acids. Here the CDR3 DNA is all that survives: 45 bases in frame from base 1. Taken from the germline V gene, the CDR1 and CDR2 loops are MRHNA and SNTAGT. After removal of 4 bases from V and 5 bases from J, the junction retains 5 bases not matched to a gene.

The clonotype was recovered from a woman aged 45-60 years with pancreatic cancer. Recombination joined TRBV6-4 with TRBJ2-2, and 9 junction bases match TRBD1. Sequenced here: peripheral blood, sampled from a patient treated with photon-based radiotherapy. The DNA sequence is as follows: TGTGCCAGCAGTGTCTCACAGGGGGCTACCGGGGAGCTGTTTTTT. It translates to CASSVSQGATGELFF.